The 7 T cell receptor beta chains reported below all come from one sample, sequenced in a study of blood T cell repertoires in COVID-19. Profiling relied on immunoSEQ multiplex PCR, and the TCRdb table lists in-frame clones only, not all of them. The repertoire has 200,000 to 300,000 clones, approximately 84% of them found once; the top ten carry about 4%. Sequenced: peripheral blood. The origin of the receptors is a man aged 50 or older with acute or convalescent COVID-19.

The CDR3 DNA reads TGTGCCAGCAGCGGTACCCAGGGCAATCAGCCCCAGCATTTT. It yields the protein CASSGTQGNQPQHF. The chain combines TRBV6-5 with TRBJ1-5; D call uncertain. The germline CDR1 and CDR2 sequences are MNHEY and SVGAGI. The CDR3 covers 14 residues. Trimming stripped 6 bases from V and 2 bases from J, with 11 bases between.

This chain uses TRBV11-1 with TRBJ2-7; a weak D match, TRBD1 (5 bases). Trimming shortened V by 1 base and J by 6 bases, and 10 bases separated the two germline ends. CDR1 and CDR2 (germline): SGHAT, FQDESV (reference sequence). This CDR3 is 13 amino acids long. CDR3 protein: CASSLGEGVEQYF. Written as DNA, the CDR3 is TGTGCCAGCAGCTTAGGCGAAGGGGTCGAGCAGTACTTC.

This clone occurred once. The V gene is TRBV21-1, the J gene TRBJ2-2; the table's D call TRBD1 went unverified against the DNA. TRBV21-1 is noted as a pseudogene. This CDR3 has 17 residues. CDR3: CASSKSQDFRNTGELFF. The CDR3 region has the DNA TGTGCCAGCAGCAAAAGTCAGGATTTTAGAAACACCGGGGAGCTGTTTTTT.

The chain has TRBV7-9 and TRBJ1-1; 9 bases agree with TRBD1. The CDR3 runs to 15 residues. The J segment lost 6 bases and the V segment lost 5 bases, leaving 10 bases of the junction unmatched. CDR1 and CDR2 from the germline V gene are SEHNR and FQNEAQ (reference sequence). CDR3 DNA sequence: TGTGCCAGCAGCCCGGGACAGGGATTGATCGCTGAAGCTTTCTTT. Translating it yields CASSPGQGLIAEAFF.

The V and J genes are TRBV6-5 and TRBJ2-7; D may be TRBD1 (5 bases). The CDR3 has 14 amino acids. Germline values: CDR1 MNHEY, CDR2 SVGAGI. Trimming removed 3 bases from V and 0 bases from J, with 9 bases in between. This CDR3 reads CASSYGQGSYEQYF. In nucleotides, the CDR3 is TGTGCCAGCAGTTATGGTCAGGGCTCCTACGAGCAGTACTTC.

The chain is built from TRBV10-3 and TRBJ1-2; 8 nucleotides align to TRBD1. CDR1 and CDR2 (germline): ENHRY, SYGVKD. This CDR3 is 16 amino acids long. V shed 6 bases and J 2 bases; nucleotides not matched to a gene: 11. CDR3: CAIRAGTGPLNYGYTF. As DNA, the CDR3 is TGTGCCATCAGAGCCGGGACAGGCCCCCTGAACTATGGCTACACCTTC.

This chain uses TRBV6-1 with TRBJ1-3; D is ambiguous. Germline V lookup: CDR1 MNHNS, CDR2 SASEGT. CDR3 size: 14 residues. Trimming removed 6 bases from V and 1 base from J, with 10 bases in between. The CDR3 sequence: CASRVGDSGNTIYF. CDR3 in DNA: TGTGCCAGCAGAGTCGGGGATTCTGGAAACACCATATATTTT.